This entry concerns a single TCR beta chain. What it recognizes is unknown. The germline gives CDR1 MGHRA, CDR2 YSYEKL. Losses at the gene ends were 0 bases for V and 0 bases for J; bases not matched to a gene: 5. The CDR3 spans 17 residues. Clones were sequenced by immunoSEQ multiplex PCR, and TCRdb holds only the in-frame ones, with some missing. The table lists 100,000 to 150,000 clones, about 87% of them singletons. The donors were part of the roughly 130-subject validation cohort, which stood apart from the approximately 700-subject first cohort. The data stem from a study of cytomegalovirus exposure and HLA in healthy donors. Study results and limitations: Across donors, most TCRs were seen rarely, yet some public ones were widespread.

The receptor comes from a woman between 18 and 30 years old in good health and CMV-seronegative. The specimen sequenced was PBMCs. The rearrangement links TRBV4-1 to TRBJ2-1; 7 bases are shared with TRBD1. CDR3 in DNA: TGCGCCAGCAGCCAAGAAGGGGGACAGAGCTCCTACAATGAGCAGTTCTTC. This codes for CASSQEGGQSSYNEQFF.